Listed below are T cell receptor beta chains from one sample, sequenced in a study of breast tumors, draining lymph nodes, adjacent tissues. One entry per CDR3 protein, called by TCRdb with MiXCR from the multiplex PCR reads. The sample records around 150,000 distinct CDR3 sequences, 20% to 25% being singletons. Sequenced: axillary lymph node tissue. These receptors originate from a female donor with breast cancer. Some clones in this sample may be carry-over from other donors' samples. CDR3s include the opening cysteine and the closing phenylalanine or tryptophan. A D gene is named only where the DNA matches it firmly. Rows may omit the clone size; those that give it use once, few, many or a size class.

CDR3nt: TGTGCCAGCAGCTCGTGGGAGGCGGCACACGAGCAGTACTTC
CDR3aa: CASSSWEAAHEQYF
abundance: .
j_gene: TRBJ2-7
v_gene: TRBV5-6
d_gene: .

CDR3nt: TGTGCCAGCAGCCAAGATTTCAGGGCTAGCACAGATACGCAGTATTTT
CDR3aa: CASSQDFRASTDTQYF
abundance: .
j_gene: TRBJ2-3
v_gene: TRBV3-1
d_gene: .

CDR3nt: TGTGCCAGCAGCTCTTTCGGTGGACAGGCGAGCACAGATACGCAGTATTTT
CDR3aa: CASSSFGGQASTDTQYF
abundance: many
j_gene: TRBJ2-3
v_gene: TRBV5-6
d_gene: TRBD1

CDR3nt: TGTGCCAGCAGTCCTTGGAGGGGAGTTGGGGCCAACGTCCTGACTTTC
CDR3aa: CASSPWRGVGANVLTF
abundance: many
j_gene: TRBJ2-6
v_gene: TRBV2
d_gene: .

CDR3nt: TGTGCCAGCAGCTTAGTGGGCGCCTACGAGCAGTACTTC
CDR3aa: CASSLVGAYEQYF
abundance: many
j_gene: TRBJ2-7
v_gene: TRBV7-9
d_gene: .

CDR3nt: TGTGCCAGCAGCTTAGATGGCCTAGCGGGGGGGGAGCAGTTCTTC
CDR3aa: CASSLDGLAGGEQFF
abundance: .
j_gene: TRBJ2-1
v_gene: TRBV11-2
d_gene: TRBD2

CDR3nt: TGCGCCAGCACCCCATGGGGACAGGGAGCCATTGATGAAAAACTGTTTTTT
CDR3aa: CASTPWGQGAIDEKLFF
abundance: many
j_gene: TRBJ1-4
v_gene: TRBV5-1
d_gene: TRBD1

CDR3nt: TGCAGTGCTAGAGATACTAGCGGGGGCACCGGGGAGCTGTTTTTT
CDR3aa: CSARDTSGGTGELFF
abundance: .
j_gene: TRBJ2-2
v_gene: TRBV20-1
d_gene: TRBD2

CDR3nt: TGCGCCAGCAGGAGGCAGGCTAGCGGGTACAATGAGCAGTTCTTC
CDR3aa: CASRRQASGYNEQFF
abundance: many
j_gene: TRBJ2-1
v_gene: TRBV4-1
d_gene: TRBD2

CDR3nt: TGCGCCAGCAGCTTGTTAAGGGCTACCGGGGAGCTGTTTTTT
CDR3aa: CASSLLRATGELFF
abundance: many
j_gene: TRBJ2-2
v_gene: TRBV5-1
d_gene: .

CDR3nt: TGCAGTGCTAGGGAGGGGACAGCTGGTTCCTACGAGCAGTACTTC
CDR3aa: CSAREGTAGSYEQYF
abundance: many
j_gene: TRBJ2-7
v_gene: TRBV20-1
d_gene: .

CDR3nt: TGTGCCAGCAGCCAGGGGGCTAATGAGCAGTACTTC
CDR3aa: CASSQGANEQYF
abundance: many
j_gene: TRBJ2-7
v_gene: TRBV6-5
d_gene: TRBD1

CDR3nt: TGTGCCAGCAGCCAAGAAGAGGGCAGATACTATGGCTACACCTTC
CDR3aa: CASSQEEGRYYGYTF
abundance: many
j_gene: TRBJ1-2
v_gene: TRBV3-1
d_gene: .

CDR3nt: TGTGCCAGCAGTACGGGACAATCAGGGGAGCTGTTTTTT
CDR3aa: CASSTGQSGELFF
abundance: many
j_gene: TRBJ2-2
v_gene: TRBV6-6
d_gene: .

CDR3nt: TGTGCCAGCAGCCTCCAATGGGGGACCCAGTACTTC
CDR3aa: CASSLQWGTQYF
abundance: .
j_gene: TRBJ2-5
v_gene: TRBV28
d_gene: .

CDR3nt: TGTGCCAGCAGTCTTAGCGGGAGGATTTCCTACAATGAGCAGTTCTTC
CDR3aa: CASSLSGRISYNEQFF
abundance: .
j_gene: TRBJ2-1
v_gene: TRBV28
d_gene: TRBD2

CDR3nt: TGTGCCGGCAGCTCCTCAGATACGCAGTATTTT
CDR3aa: CAGSSSDTQYF
abundance: .
j_gene: TRBJ2-3
v_gene: TRBV11-3
d_gene: .

CDR3nt: TGTGCCAGCAGCTTGGGGGACTTTAGCTCCTACAATGAGCAGTTCTTC
CDR3aa: CASSLGDFSSYNEQFF
abundance: many
j_gene: TRBJ2-1
v_gene: TRBV7-9
d_gene: .

CDR3nt: TGTGCCAGCAGCGTAGCCTACGGACAGGGGGGGACAGATGCGCGGTATTTT
CDR3aa: CASSVAYGQGGTDARYF
abundance: .
j_gene: TRBJ2-3
v_gene: TRBV9
d_gene: TRBD1

CDR3nt: TGCGCCAGCAGCCACGCGGGACAGGGAGGCTACACCTTC
CDR3aa: CASSHAGQGGYTF
abundance: many
j_gene: TRBJ1-2
v_gene: TRBV4-3
d_gene: TRBD1

CDR3nt: TGTGCCAGTAGGGACACCGGGGAGCTGTTTTTT
CDR3aa: CASRDTGELFF
abundance: many
j_gene: TRBJ2-2
v_gene: TRBV19
d_gene: .

CDR3nt: TGTGCCAGCAGTTATTTTGGCAATCAGCCCCAGCATTTT
CDR3aa: CASSYFGNQPQHF
abundance: many
j_gene: TRBJ1-5
v_gene: TRBV6-6
d_gene: .

CDR3nt: TGCAGCACCCCGGGACTAGAGGGTGAGCAGTTCTTC
CDR3aa: CSTPGLEGEQFF
abundance: few
j_gene: TRBJ2-1
v_gene: TRBV29-1
d_gene: TRBD2